This T cell receptor (beta chain) was recorded in a study of PD-L1 blockade in urothelial cancer. Study-level information: Atezolizumab was started by patients in 2014 at 1,200 mg intravenously every 3 weeks.

TCRdb's table, derived via immunoSEQ multiplex PCR, lists solely in-frame clones and lacks some. The sample contains 60,000 or so clones, about 85% of which appear only once. The time point denotes: pretreatment peripheral blood. Patients in the study were battling locally advanced or metastatic urothelial carcinoma. CDR3 length: 17 amino acids. The germline V and J ends were trimmed by 4 bases and 2 bases, with 19 bases remaining between them. The germline CDR1 and CDR2 sequences are SEHNR and FQNEAQ (reference sequence). The origin of this receptor is a man between 65 and 80 years old with urothelial cancer. The chain is built from TRBV7-9 and TRBJ2-3, with D perhaps matching TRBD1 (8 bases). Sample: PBMCs, taken around atezolizumab (anti-PD-L1) treatment. The CDR3 loop is CASSSRQGRENTDTQYF. The CDR3 DNA reads TGTGCCAGCAGCTCCCGACAGGGGAGGGAGAACACAGATACGCAGTATTTT.